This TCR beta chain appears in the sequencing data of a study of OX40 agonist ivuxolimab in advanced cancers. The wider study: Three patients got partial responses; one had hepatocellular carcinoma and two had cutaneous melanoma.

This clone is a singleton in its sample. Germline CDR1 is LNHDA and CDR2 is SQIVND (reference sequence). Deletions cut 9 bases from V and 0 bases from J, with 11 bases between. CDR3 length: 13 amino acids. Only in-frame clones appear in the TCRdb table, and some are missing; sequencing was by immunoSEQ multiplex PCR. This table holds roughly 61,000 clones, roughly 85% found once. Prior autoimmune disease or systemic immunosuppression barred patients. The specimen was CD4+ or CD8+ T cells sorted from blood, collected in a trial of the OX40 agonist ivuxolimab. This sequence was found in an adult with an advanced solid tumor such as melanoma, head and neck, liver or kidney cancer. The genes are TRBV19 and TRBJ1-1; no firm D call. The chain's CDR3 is CASRTDLNTEAFF. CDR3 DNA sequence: TGTGCCAGCAGGACGGACTTGAACACTGAAGCTTTCTTT.